Listed below are T cell receptor beta chains from one sample, sequenced in a study of cytomegalovirus exposure and HLA in healthy donors. The protocol was immunoSEQ multiplex PCR, while the TCRdb copy is restricted to in-frame clones and leaves out a portion. The sample contains about 180,000 clones, 70% to 85% of which appear only once. Sequenced: PBMCs. Receptor source: a girl aged 2 to 10 in good health and CMV-seropositive. Both conserved end residues are part of each CDR3. Each record gives: clone size, J gene, V gene, D gene, CDR3 DNA, CDR3 protein. D genes are given only for firm matches. Clone size is stated in some rows and not others, as once, few, many or a class when expanded.

clone_size: NA; j_call: TRBJ2-2; v_call: TRBV5-1; d_call: TRBD1; cdr3_nt: TGCGCCAGCAGCCTAAGGACAGGGTTGAACACCGGGGAGCTGTTTTTT; cdr3_aa: CASSLRTGLNTGELFF
clone_size: few; j_call: TRBJ2-2; v_call: TRBV6-6; d_call: NA; cdr3_nt: TGTGCCAGCAGTTACTCCAGGGTGCGGACCGGGGAGCTGTTTTTT; cdr3_aa: CASSYSRVRTGELFF
clone_size: NA; j_call: TRBJ2-5; v_call: TRBV7-9; d_call: TRBD1; cdr3_nt: TGTGCCAGCAGAGCCGGACAGGGGCAAGAGACCCAGTACTTC; cdr3_aa: CASRAGQGQETQYF
clone_size: NA; j_call: TRBJ1-5; v_call: TRBV7-8; d_call: NA; cdr3_nt: TGTGCCAGCAGCTATACAGGGAATCAGCCCCAGCATTTT; cdr3_aa: CASSYTGNQPQHF
clone_size: NA; j_call: TRBJ2-7; v_call: TRBV7-9; d_call: NA; cdr3_nt: TGTGCCAGCATTACATGGGGGGACGAGCAGTACTTC; cdr3_aa: CASITWGDEQYF
clone_size: NA; j_call: TRBJ1-5; v_call: TRBV28; d_call: NA; cdr3_nt: TGTGCCAGCAGATACAGGAGTAGCAATCAGCCCCAGCATTTT; cdr3_aa: CASRYRSSNQPQHF
clone_size: NA; j_call: TRBJ1-1; v_call: TRBV7-6; d_call: TRBD1; cdr3_nt: TGTGCCAGCAGTGAGGGGACAGGGGGCACTGAAGCTTTCTTT; cdr3_aa: CASSEGTGGTEAFF
clone_size: once; j_call: TRBJ2-5; v_call: TRBV5-1; d_call: NA; cdr3_nt: TGCGCCAGCAGCAGAGACCAAGAGACCCAGTACTTC; cdr3_aa: CASSRDQETQYF
clone_size: NA; j_call: TRBJ1-2; v_call: TRBV6-5; d_call: NA; cdr3_nt: TGTGCCAGCAGTTACTCGATTTCTAATGGCTACACCTTC; cdr3_aa: CASSYSISNGYTF
clone_size: NA; j_call: TRBJ1-5; v_call: TRBV12-2; d_call: NA; cdr3_nt: TGTGCAAGTCGCCCTATTGTAGCAGAAAGCAATCAGCCCCAGCATTTT; cdr3_aa: CASRPIVAESNQPQHF
clone_size: once; j_call: TRBJ2-3; v_call: TRBV7-3; d_call: NA; cdr3_nt: TGTGCCAGCAGCTTACTAACAGGCACAGATACGCAGTATTTT; cdr3_aa: CASSLLTGTDTQYF
clone_size: NA; j_call: TRBJ1-1; v_call: TRBV4-1; d_call: NA; cdr3_nt: TGCGCCAGCAGCCCTCGCATAAGGGGCTCGCCTGACACTGAAGCTTTCTTT; cdr3_aa: CASSPRIRGSPDTEAFF
clone_size: NA; j_call: TRBJ2-7; v_call: TRBV7-6; d_call: TRBD1; cdr3_nt: TGTGCCAGCAGCGCCCGGACAGGTTACTCCTACGAGCAGTACTTC; cdr3_aa: CASSARTGYSYEQYF
clone_size: NA; j_call: TRBJ2-1; v_call: TRBV28; d_call: NA; cdr3_nt: TGTGCCAGCAGTCAAACGTCCCTCACAGGGAATGAGCAGTTCTTC; cdr3_aa: CASSQTSLTGNEQFF
clone_size: NA; j_call: TRBJ2-4; v_call: TRBV15; d_call: NA; cdr3_nt: TGTGCCACCAGGGGCGGCGGGGAATCCAAAAACATTCAGTACTTC; cdr3_aa: CATRGGGESKNIQYF
clone_size: NA; j_call: TRBJ2-7; v_call: TRBV9; d_call: NA; cdr3_nt: TGTGCCAGCAGCGTAGACGGGTACGGGAGCGAGCAGTACTTC; cdr3_aa: CASSVDGYGSEQYF
clone_size: NA; j_call: TRBJ1-2; v_call: TRBV30; d_call: NA; cdr3_nt: TGTGCCTGGAGTGTACCCAGGGTTTCCCCCCTTTTCTTC; cdr3_aa: CAWSVPRVSPLFF
clone_size: NA; j_call: TRBJ1-6; v_call: TRBV5-1; d_call: TRBD1; cdr3_nt: TGCGCCAGCAGCTTGGCGGGGACAGATAATTCACCCCTCCACTTT; cdr3_aa: CASSLAGTDNSPLHF
clone_size: few; j_call: TRBJ1-1; v_call: TRBV5-1; d_call: NA; cdr3_nt: TGCGCCAGCAGCCTGGGGCGAGGAATGAACACTGAAGCTTTCTTT; cdr3_aa: CASSLGRGMNTEAFF
clone_size: NA; j_call: TRBJ1-5; v_call: TRBV4-1; d_call: NA; cdr3_nt: TGCGCCAGCAGCCAAGAATCTCAGGGTTACCAGCCCCAGCATTTT; cdr3_aa: CASSQESQGYQPQHF
clone_size: NA; j_call: TRBJ2-7; v_call: TRBV11-3; d_call: TRBD2; cdr3_nt: TGTGCCAGCAGCTTACCCCCTCGGACTAGCTCCTCCTACGAGCAGTACTTC; cdr3_aa: CASSLPPRTSSSYEQYF
clone_size: NA; j_call: TRBJ1-2; v_call: TRBV9; d_call: TRBD1; cdr3_nt: TGTGCCAGCAGCGTAGATAGTACAGGGGCGAACTATGGCTACACCTTC; cdr3_aa: CASSVDSTGANYGYTF
clone_size: NA; j_call: TRBJ2-1; v_call: TRBV4-2; d_call: TRBD2; cdr3_nt: TGTGCCAGCGGACTAGCGGGGGCCTACAATGAGCAGTTCTTC; cdr3_aa: CASGLAGAYNEQFF
clone_size: NA; j_call: TRBJ2-7; v_call: TRBV25-1; d_call: TRBD1; cdr3_nt: TGTGCCAGCACGGGACAGGCCTACGAGCAGTACTTC; cdr3_aa: CASTGQAYEQYF
clone_size: few; j_call: TRBJ1-5; v_call: TRBV6-1; d_call: TRBD1; cdr3_nt: TGTGCCAGCAGTGAATTTTGGGGGACAGAAAACTATTTT; cdr3_aa: CASSEFWGTENYF
clone_size: NA; j_call: TRBJ2-7; v_call: TRBV5-1; d_call: TRBD1; cdr3_nt: TGCGCCAGCAGCCCGGGACAGGGGGCGTCAGAGCAGTACTTC; cdr3_aa: CASSPGQGASEQYF
clone_size: NA; j_call: TRBJ1-1; v_call: TRBV19; d_call: NA; cdr3_nt: TGTGCCAGTAGTGTAATCGTGGCAGGGTTATCGGCCACTGAAGCTTTCTTT; cdr3_aa: CASSVIVAGLSATEAFF
clone_size: NA; j_call: TRBJ1-4; v_call: TRBV7-2; d_call: TRBD1; cdr3_nt: TGTGCCAGCAGCTCATACAGGGGGCACGGGGAAAAACTGTTTTTT; cdr3_aa: CASSSYRGHGEKLFF
clone_size: few; j_call: TRBJ1-6; v_call: TRBV9; d_call: NA; cdr3_nt: TGTGCCAGCAGCGTAGCAGGAAATTCACCCCTCCACTTT; cdr3_aa: CASSVAGNSPLHF
clone_size: NA; j_call: TRBJ1-5; v_call: TRBV25-1; d_call: NA; cdr3_nt: TGTGCCAGCAGTGAAGGGGGCACTTATAGCAATCAGCCCCAGCATTTT; cdr3_aa: CASSEGGTYSNQPQHF
clone_size: NA; j_call: TRBJ1-3; v_call: TRBV5-1; d_call: NA; cdr3_nt: TGCGCCAGCAGCGACCTACCGACAGGATCTGGAAACACCATATATTTT; cdr3_aa: CASSDLPTGSGNTIYF
clone_size: few; j_call: TRBJ2-2; v_call: TRBV10-3; d_call: NA; cdr3_nt: TGTGCCATCAGTGGCACAGGTACGAACACCGGGGAGCTGTTTTTT; cdr3_aa: CAISGTGTNTGELFF
clone_size: NA; j_call: TRBJ2-7; v_call: TRBV27; d_call: TRBD2; cdr3_nt: TGTGCCAGCAGTTTGCACGTAGCGGGGTCCTACGAGCAGTACTTC; cdr3_aa: CASSLHVAGSYEQYF
clone_size: NA; j_call: TRBJ1-2; v_call: TRBV10-3; d_call: NA; cdr3_nt: TGTGCCATCAGTGAGGATGGGGCGTCTGGCTACACCTTC; cdr3_aa: CAISEDGASGYTF